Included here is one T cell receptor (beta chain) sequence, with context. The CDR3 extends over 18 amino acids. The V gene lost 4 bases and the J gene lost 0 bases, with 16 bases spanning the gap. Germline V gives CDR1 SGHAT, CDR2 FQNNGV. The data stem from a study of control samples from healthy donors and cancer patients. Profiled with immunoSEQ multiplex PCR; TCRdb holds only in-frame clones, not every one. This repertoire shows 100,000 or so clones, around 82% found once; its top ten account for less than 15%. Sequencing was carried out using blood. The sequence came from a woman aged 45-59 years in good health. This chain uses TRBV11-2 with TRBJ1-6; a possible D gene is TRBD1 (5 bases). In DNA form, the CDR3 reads TGTGCCAGCAGCTCCCCAAGGGACCCGAGCTCCTATAATTCACCCCTCCACTTT. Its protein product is CASSSPRDPSSYNSPLHF.